This T cell receptor (beta chain) was retrieved from a study of blood T cell repertoires in COVID-19. Per the original methods: Amplification with reference gene primers provided the estimates of nucleated cell counts. Profiling relied on immunoSEQ multiplex PCR, and the TCRdb table lists in-frame clones only, not all of them. V and J calls and clone size are given by that table; D and trimming were obtained from the DNA. Of about 110,000 clones in the sample, 87% are singletons; the top ten hold approximately 5%. The CDR3 sequence is 16 residues long. With V trimmed by 5 bases and J by 0 bases, 8 bases remained unmatched. The germline V gene has CDR1 SEHNR and CDR2 FQNEAQ (reference sequence).

The TCR sequence derives from a human donor in a cohort sampled during active COVID-19. The chain combines TRBV7-9 with TRBJ2-3; TRBD1 matches at 7 bases. Sequencing input: peripheral blood. CDR3 residues: CASSLLGQRSTDTQYF. For the CDR3, the DNA is TGTGCCAGCAGCCTTCTGGGACAGAGGAGCACAGATACGCAGTATTTT.